These 15 T cell receptor beta chains came from one sample sequenced in a study of cytomegalovirus exposure and HLA in healthy donors (dated by TCRdb to 2016 to 2017). Library construction relied on the immunoSEQ multiplex PCR assay. The multiplex PCR relied on a mix of 60 forward primers for TCR Vbeta segments and 13 reverse primers for TCR Jbeta segments. TCRdb re-hosts the immuneACCESS table, in-frame sequences only. Its copies lack some clones; in the studies checked, an unresolved V gene accounts for under half of them, and the cause for the rest is not known. This sample is represented by approximately 140,000 clones; roughly 88% of them were singletons. The ten largest clones capture roughly 0.53% of the sample. The sequenced sample was PBMCs. These receptors originate from a woman aged 40 to 49 in good health and CMV-seronegative.

The rearrangement links TRBV6-1 to TRBJ2-2, with D perhaps matching TRBD1 (6 bases). Germline values: CDR1 MNHNS, CDR2 SASEGT. V was trimmed by 2 bases and J by 4 bases, leaving 11 bases between them. The CDR3 is 15 amino acids. CDR3 bases: TGTGCCAGCAGTGAATCCAGGGGCACCACCGGGGAGCTGTTTTTT. It encodes CASSESRGTTGELFF.

The table lists this clone with a few counts. This rearrangement joins TRBV19 to TRBJ1-5; D remains unclear. CDR3 length: 14 amino acids. With 7 bases removed from V and 5 bases from J, the gap between germline ends came to 15 bases. Per germline, CDR1 LNHDA and CDR2 SQIVND (reference sequence). CDR3 nucleotide sequence: TGTGCCAGTATGGGCAGGCAAAGGCATCAGCCCCAGCATTTT. Protein: CASMGRQRHQPQHF.

This clone was recorded a few times. The chain joins TRBV6-5 to TRBJ2-1; TRBD1 matches 7 bases. The length of the CDR3 is 15 residues. Per the germline V gene, CDR1 is MNHEY and CDR2 is SVGAGI. Trimming cost V 2 bases and J 4 bases; bases outside gene matches: 5. The CDR3: CASSYGGQIYNEQFF. CDR3 nucleotide sequence: TGTGCCAGCAGTTACGGGGGACAGATTTACAATGAGCAGTTCTTC.

The chain uses TRBV7-2 and TRBJ2-1; 9 nucleotides agree with TRBD1. Germline values: CDR1 SGHTA, CDR2 FQGNSA. Trimming removed 1 base from V and 6 bases from J; junction bases left unmatched: 4. The CDR3 is made up of 15 amino acids. The CDR3 spells CASSLVWDRVNEQFF. The CDR3 DNA reads TGTGCCAGCAGCTTAGTATGGGACAGGGTCAATGAGCAGTTCTTC.

This chain's CDR3 is CASSGTSGRELFF. CDR3 DNA sequence: TGTGCCAGCAGCGGGACTAGCGGCCGGGAGCTGTTTTTT. The rearrangement joins TRBV7-9 to TRBJ2-2, with 11 bases aligning to TRBD2. CDR3 length equals 13 residues. Unmatched junction bases numbered 2, after V lost 5 bases and J lost 9 bases. The germline CDR1 and CDR2 sequences are SEHNR and FQNEAQ (reference sequence).

Comments on this clone: Compared with germline, one end of the junction differs, possibly owing to a read error. V usage is TRBV7-7 and J usage is TRBJ2-2; D may be TRBD1 (5 bases). The length of the CDR3 is 16 residues. In germline, CDR1 is SSHAT, CDR2 FNYEAQ (reference sequence). The CDR3 here is CASSLNPQGNTGELFF. The CDR3 DNA reads as TGTGCTAGCAGCTTAAATCCGCAGGGCAACACCGGGGAGCTGTTTTTT.

V gene TRBV5-1 combines with J gene TRBJ2-1; TRBD2 matches at 7 bases. J was trimmed by 0 bases and V by 5 bases; bases with no gene match: 2. The germline gives CDR1 SGHRS, CDR2 YFSETQ. This CDR3 has 14 amino acids. CDR3 nucleotides: TGCGCCAGCAGTCTAGCGGACTCCTACAATGAGCAGTTCTTC. It is translated as CASSLADSYNEQFF.

On this clone: At one boundary the junction diverges from the germline segment, which might be a read error. V gene TRBV7-9 combines with J gene TRBJ2-3; TRBD2 aligns across 12 bases. Per the germline V gene, CDR1 is SEHNR and CDR2 is FQNEAQ (reference sequence). CDR3 length: 16 amino acids. Written as DNA, the CDR3 is TGTTCCAGCAGCATACTAGCGGGAGGTAGCACAGATACGCAGTATTTT. Translating gives CSSSILAGGSTDTQYF.

The J gene is TRBJ2-7, the V gene TRBV27; TRBD1 agrees at 9 bases. The V segment lost 6 bases and the J segment 3 bases; nucleotides outside the gene matches: 9. This CDR3 is built from 15 residues. The germline V gene encodes CDR1 MNHEY and CDR2 SMNVEV (reference sequence). CDR3 loop: CASSSGQGVRYEQYF. CDR3 in DNA: TGTGCCAGCAGCTCGGGACAGGGTGTGCGCTACGAGCAGTACTTC.

This clone has only one observation. The J gene is TRBJ2-7, the V gene TRBV9; no firm D call. Germline lookup yields CDR1 SGDLS and CDR2 YYNGEE. V lost 0 bases, J lost 0 bases, and 10 bases lay in between. CDR3 length: 15 amino acids. Here the CDR3 reads CASSVGSRVSYEQYF. CDR3 coding DNA: TGTGCCAGCAGCGTAGGGAGTCGGGTCTCCTACGAGCAGTACTTC.

This clone was seen just once. V is TRBV11-3 and J is TRBJ1-3; 8 bases are shared with TRBD1. CDR1 is SGHNT, CDR2 YENEEA, per germline. V lost 3 bases to trimming and J lost 2 bases; unmatched junction nucleotides: 6. This CDR3 contains 16 residues. The CDR3 DNA reads TGTGCCAGCAGCTTCAGGGGGCGCTTAGCTGGAAACACCATATATTTT. Translated: CASSFRGRLAGNTIYF.

V is TRBV7-9 and J is TRBJ1-4; D not resolved. CDR3 size: 17 residues. V dropped 5 bases and J dropped 5 bases, with 21 bases sitting between them. CDR1 and CDR2 (germline): SEHNR, FQNEAQ (reference sequence). The CDR3 is CASSPTAGGESNEKLFF. The CDR3 DNA reads as TGTGCCAGCAGCCCCACGGCGGGCGGGGAGTCGAATGAAAAACTGTTTTTT.

V and J are TRBV2 and TRBJ2-1, with 11 bases identical to TRBD1. Germline V gene data show CDR1 as SNHLY and CDR2 as FYNNEI. The CDR3 is 14 amino acids. V shed 6 bases, J shed 8 bases, and the junction held 6 bases outside the gene matches. The CDR3 DNA reads TGTGCCAGCAGCCTCGGGACAGGGGGTCATGAGCAGTTCTTC. Translated: CASSLGTGGHEQFF.

This clone was recorded a few times. The chain has TRBV28 and TRBJ1-3; D gene uncertain. The CDR3 spans 15 residues. Germline V CDR1 and CDR2: MDHEN, SYDVKM. Deletions cut 6 bases from V and 4 bases from J, with 16 bases between. The CDR3 coding sequence is TGTGCCAGCAGCCCCCCCGCGGGTTGGGGAAACACCATATATTTT. Protein: CASSPPAGWGNTIYF.

The DNA of the CDR3 is TGTGCCTGGAAGGGACAGGGGGCTTCTGAGCAGTTCTTC. Its translation: CAWKGQGASEQFF. The V gene is TRBV30, the J gene TRBJ2-1; TRBD1 matches 12 bases. J gave up 9 bases and V 4 bases, and 4 bases lay outside the gene matches. Per the germline V gene, CDR1 is GTSNPN and CDR2 is SVGIG (reference sequence). This CDR3 has 13 residues.